A selection of T cell receptor beta chains follows, all from one sample in a study of cytomegalovirus exposure and HLA in healthy donors. Produced via immunoSEQ multiplex PCR; TCRdb's table is partial and in-frame only. The sample carries under 200,000 clones, around 79% recorded once. The sequenced sample consisted of PBMCs. The receptors originated from a woman aged 40 to 50 in good health and CMV-seronegative. The CDR3 runs from the conserved cysteine through the conserved F or W. A D gene is named only where the DNA matches it firmly. Size tells how often a clone was seen (once, few, many) or the class of an expanded clone, and some rows leave it out.

TRBD1,TRBJ1-5,TRBV9,-,TGTGCCAGCAGCGAGGGGGACAGGATTCATCAGCCCCAGCATTTT,CASSEGDRIHQPQHF
-,TRBJ1-2,TRBV7-2,-,TGTGCCAGCAGCCCCGTGGGGAGTCGCGGCTACACCTTC,CASSPVGSRGYTF
TRBD2,TRBJ2-7,TRBV28,-,TGTGCCAGCAGTACCCTTTATGGGGGAAGGACTAGCGGGACCTACGAGCAGTACTTC,CASSTLYGGRTSGTYEQYF
TRBD1,TRBJ1-4,TRBV28,-,TGTGCCAGCAAGGGAGGGACAGGGAATGAAAAACTGTTTTTT,CASKGGTGNEKLFF
TRBD2,TRBJ2-7,TRBV4-1,-,TGCGCCAGCAGCCCTGGACTAGTTAGTTCCTACGAGCAGTACTTC,CASSPGLVSSYEQYF
-,TRBJ2-7,TRBV7-8,medium-sized,TGTGCCAGCAGCTTAGCGGAGGGATGGTCCTACGAGCAGTACTTC,CASSLAEGWSYEQYF
-,TRBJ1-5,TRBV30,-,TGTGCCTGGAGTGTACAGGGTCAGCCCCAGCATTTT,CAWSVQGQPQHF
TRBD1,TRBJ1-6,TRBV5-6,-,TGTGCCAGCAGCTGGGGACAGGGGCTCTCACCCCTCCACTTT,CASSWGQGLSPLHF
TRBD1,TRBJ1-3,TRBV6-4,-,TGTGCCAGCAGTCCCGGGACAGGGCCTGGAAACACCATATATTTT,CASSPGTGPGNTIYF
TRBD1,TRBJ1-5,TRBV19,-,TGTGCCAGTAGTTCGCGGGACAGGGGAATTGTTGTGGGTCAGCCCCAGCATTTT,CASSSRDRGIVVGQPQHF
TRBD2,TRBJ2-2,TRBV7-8,once,TGTGCCAGCTTAGCGGGGAACACCGGGGAGCTGTTTTTT,CASLAGNTGELFF
TRBD2,TRBJ2-7,TRBV4-2,-,TGTGCCAGCAGCCAAGGGCTAGCGGGGTACGAGCAGTACTTC,CASSQGLAGYEQYF
-,TRBJ1-1,TRBV28,-,TGTGCCAGCAGACGGACAGTCGGGGGGACTGAAGCTTTCTTT,CASRRTVGGTEAFF
TRBD1,TRBJ2-2,TRBV5-6,-,TGTGCCAGCAGCAAACCGACAGGGGGCGGGACCGGGGAGCTGTTTTTT,CASSKPTGGGTGELFF
-,TRBJ1-4,TRBV7-9,-,TGTGCCAGCAGCCCCCGCCCAGGAGGTGAAAAACTGTTTTTT,CASSPRPGGEKLFF
TRBD1,TRBJ1-1,TRBV5-1,-,TGCGCCAGCAGCACCGGACAGGGTAACACTGAAGCTTTCTTT,CASSTGQGNTEAFF
TRBD1,TRBJ1-2,TRBV5-1,-,TGCGCCAGCAGCTTGGAACAGGGGTGCGGCTACACCTTC,CASSLEQGCGYTF
-,TRBJ1-1,TRBV27,-,TGTGCCAGCAGTTTCTGGGAGGGCACTGAAGCTTTCTTT,CASSFWEGTEAFF
TRBD1,TRBJ1-1,TRBV11-3,-,TGTGCCAGCAGCTTAGCTAGCACAGGGGCACGCACTGAAGCTTTCTTT,CASSLASTGARTEAFF
TRBD2,TRBJ2-1,TRBV25-1,few,TGTGCCAGCAGTGTCGGAGCGGGGGAATACAATGAGCAGTTCTTC,CASSVGAGEYNEQFF
TRBD1,TRBJ1-3,TRBV5-4,-,TGTGCCAGCAGCTTGGATCTCGGGACAGTGACCGGAAACACCATATATTTT,CASSLDLGTVTGNTIYF
-,TRBJ2-7,TRBV6-5,few,TGTGCCACCAAACAGGATTACGAGCAGTACTTC,CATKQDYEQYF
-,TRBJ2-1,TRBV7-9,-,TGTGCCAGCAGCCACTCTCTTAGCGCGTACAATGAGCAGTTCTTC,CASSHSLSAYNEQFF
TRBD1,TRBJ1-5,TRBV7-9,-,TGTGCCAGCAGCTTACCCGGGACAGGGAATCAGCCCCAGCATTTT,CASSLPGTGNQPQHF
-,TRBJ2-7,TRBV7-8,-,TGTGCCAGCAGCACCCGGACATTAGCCTCCTACGAGCAGTACTTC,CASSTRTLASYEQYF
-,TRBJ2-5,TRBV10-3,-,TGTGCCATCAATGACGGCGGAGAGACCCAGTACTTC,CAINDGGETQYF
-,TRBJ1-2,TRBV11-1,-,TGTGCCAGCAGCTTAGCTCCGAAAGGGGGTGGCTACACCTTC,CASSLAPKGGGYTF
-,TRBJ2-2,TRBV4-2,-,TGTGCCAGCAGCCAAGCCCATAGCAGGGCCTGGGAGCTGTTTTTT,CASSQAHSRAWELFF
TRBD2,TRBJ2-7,TRBV27,-,TGTGCCGGTAATAGCGGGAGGGCCATCTACGAGCAGTACTTC,CAGNSGRAIYEQYF
TRBD1,TRBJ1-4,TRBV9,once,TGTGCCAGCAGCACCGGGACAGCCGAAAAACTGTTTTTT,CASSTGTAEKLFF
TRBD1,TRBJ2-7,TRBV28,-,TGTGCCAGCAGTCTACTGCCGACAGGGTATGGGGAGCAGTACTTC,CASSLLPTGYGEQYF
-,TRBJ2-3,TRBV4-3,-,TGCGCCAGCAGCCAACAGATGACAGATACGCAGTATTTT,CASSQQMTDTQYF
TRBD1,TRBJ1-5,TRBV4-2,few,TGTGCCAGCAGCCAGGGCACCGGGACAGGGGGCGGCAATCAGCCCCAGCATTTT,CASSQGTGTGGGNQPQHF
-,TRBJ2-5,TRBV28,-,TGTGCCAGCTCACGGAGAAGCTTACAAGAGACCCAGTACTTC,CASSRRSLQETQYF
-,TRBJ1-1,TRBV2,-,TGTGCCAGCAGTGCTACAGGTCAACGGAACACTGAAGCTTTCTTT,CASSATGQRNTEAFF
TRBD1,TRBJ2-7,TRBV6-6,-,TGTGCCAGCATGCGGCAGGGGGTCTCCTACGAGCAGTACTTC,CASMRQGVSYEQYF
-,TRBJ1-5,TRBV19,-,TGTGCCAGTACCCGGTGGCAGGGGTCTCAGCCCCAGCATTTT,CASTRWQGSQPQHF
-,TRBJ2-2,TRBV11-3,once,TGTGCCAGCAGGTCCCCGGGTACCGGGGAGCTGTTTTTT,CASRSPGTGELFF
TRBD2,TRBJ2-1,TRBV28,-,TGTGCCAGCAGTTTATCGGGACTAGCGGGAAACGAGCAGTTCTTC,CASSLSGLAGNEQFF
-,TRBJ1-1,TRBV6-1,-,TGTGCCAGCAGTGCGGTAGTGAACACTGAAGCTTTCTTT,CASSAVVNTEAFF
TRBD2,TRBJ2-1,TRBV5-1,-,TGCGCCAGCAGCTTATCGGGGACTAGGGAGCATGAGCAGTTCTTC,CASSLSGTREHEQFF
TRBD1,TRBJ1-2,TRBV29-1,-,TGCAGCGTTGACAAGGCCAGGGGGCTAGGCTACACCTTC,CSVDKARGLGYTF
-,TRBJ2-3,TRBV10-2,-,TGCGCCAGCAGTGAGTCCGGAGGTAGGAGCACAGATACGCAGTATTTT,CASSESGGRSTDTQYF
-,TRBJ2-1,TRBV13,-,TGTGCCAGCAGCTTCCGAACTTACAATGAGCAGTTCTTC,CASSFRTYNEQFF
TRBD2,TRBJ2-3,TRBV5-4,-,TGTGCCAGCAGCTTGGGGCGGGAGGGCCGTGCTAGCACAGATACGCAGTATTTT,CASSLGREGRASTDTQYF
TRBD1,TRBJ1-2,TRBV13,-,TGTGCCAGCAGCGTCGGGACAGGATCTAACTATGGCTACACCTTC,CASSVGTGSNYGYTF
TRBD1,TRBJ1-1,TRBV10-3,few,TGTGCCATCAGTGAGCAGGGACAGCTCATGAACACTGAAGCTTTCTTT,CAISEQGQLMNTEAFF
-,TRBJ1-5,TRBV10-2,-,TGCGCCAGCAGTGCCTCGGGCAGGGGATATCAGCCCCAGCATTTT,CASSASGRGYQPQHF
-,TRBJ2-1,TRBV5-1,-,TGCGCCAGCAGCTTGGCCTTGAACAGGGAAGCCAGTAAGCAGTTCTTC,CASSLALNREASKQFF
TRBD2,TRBJ2-2,TRBV4-2,-,TGTGCCAGCAGCCAAGTGGGCGGGGGGGCCCGGAGGGGGGAGCTGTTTTTT,CASSQVGGGARRGELFF
-,TRBJ2-1,TRBV28,-,TGTGCCAGCAGTATCGACTTGACTCAGTTCTTC,CASSIDLTQFF
TRBD1,TRBJ1-1,TRBV27,-,TGTGCCAGCAGTTCCTGGACAGGGACAAACACTGAAGCTTTCTTT,CASSSWTGTNTEAFF
TRBD1,TRBJ1-1,TRBV5-4,-,TGTGCCAGCAGCTTGGCCGGACAGGGGAACACTGAAGCTTTCTTT,CASSLAGQGNTEAFF
TRBD1,TRBJ1-1,TRBV13,few,TGTGCCGGCCGGGACAGGGGACGACCGAGGAACACTGAAGCTTTCTTT,CAGRDRGRPRNTEAFF
-,TRBJ1-1,TRBV5-1,few,TGCGCCAGCAGCTTGGCGCGAGTGAACACTGAAGCTTTCTTT,CASSLARVNTEAFF
TRBD1,TRBJ1-4,TRBV19,-,TGTGCCAGTAGTATCCTTGTCGGGACAGGGAATGAAAAACTGTTTTTT,CASSILVGTGNEKLFF
TRBD1,TRBJ1-6,TRBV4-1,-,TGCGCCAGCAGCCCAGCGGGGACAGGGAATTCACCCCTCCACTTT,CASSPAGTGNSPLHF
-,TRBJ2-6,TRBV6-1,-,TGTGCCAGCAGTGATAGTCCTGGGGCCAACGTCCTGACTTTC,CASSDSPGANVLTF
TRBD2,TRBJ2-1,TRBV4-1,few,TGCGCCAGCAGCCAAGGACCCGCAGCGGGGGCCTACAATGAGCAGTTCTTC,CASSQGPAAGAYNEQFF
-,TRBJ2-7,TRBV6-5,few,TGTGCCAGGAACGTCAGGGATCCGTACGAGCAGTACTTC,CARNVRDPYEQYF